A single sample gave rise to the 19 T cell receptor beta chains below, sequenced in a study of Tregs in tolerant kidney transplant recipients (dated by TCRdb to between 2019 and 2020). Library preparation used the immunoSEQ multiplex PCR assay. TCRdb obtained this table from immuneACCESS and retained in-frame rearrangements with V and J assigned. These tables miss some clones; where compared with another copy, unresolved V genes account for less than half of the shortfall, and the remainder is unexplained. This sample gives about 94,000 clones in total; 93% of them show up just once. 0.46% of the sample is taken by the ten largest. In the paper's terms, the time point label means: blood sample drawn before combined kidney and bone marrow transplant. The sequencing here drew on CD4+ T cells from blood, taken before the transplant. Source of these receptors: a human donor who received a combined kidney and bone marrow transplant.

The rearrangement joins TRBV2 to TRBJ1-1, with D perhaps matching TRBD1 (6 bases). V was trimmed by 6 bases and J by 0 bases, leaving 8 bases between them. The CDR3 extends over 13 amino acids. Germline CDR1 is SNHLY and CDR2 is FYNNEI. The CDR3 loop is CASRWTVNTEAFF. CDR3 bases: TGTGCCAGCAGGTGGACAGTGAACACTGAAGCTTTCTTT.

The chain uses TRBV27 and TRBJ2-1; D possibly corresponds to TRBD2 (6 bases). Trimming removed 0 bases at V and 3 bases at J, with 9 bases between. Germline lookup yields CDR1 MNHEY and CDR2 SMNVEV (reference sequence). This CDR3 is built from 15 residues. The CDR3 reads CASSLSRGLYNEQFF. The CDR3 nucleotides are TGTGCCAGCAGTTTATCAAGGGGACTCTACAATGAGCAGTTCTTC.

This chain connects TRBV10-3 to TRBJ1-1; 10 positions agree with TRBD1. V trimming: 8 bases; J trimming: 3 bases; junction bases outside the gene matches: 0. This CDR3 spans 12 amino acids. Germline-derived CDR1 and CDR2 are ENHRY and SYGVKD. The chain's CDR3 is CAIGTGDTEAFF. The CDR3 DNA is TGTGCCATCGGGACAGGGGACACTGAAGCTTTCTTT.

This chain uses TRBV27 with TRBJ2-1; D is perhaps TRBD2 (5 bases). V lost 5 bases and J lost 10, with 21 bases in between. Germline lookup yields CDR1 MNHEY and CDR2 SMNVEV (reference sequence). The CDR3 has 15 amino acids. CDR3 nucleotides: TGTGCCAGCAGTCCCCTAGGACTGGGTAGGGAGGAGCAGTTCTTC. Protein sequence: CASSPLGLGREEQFF.

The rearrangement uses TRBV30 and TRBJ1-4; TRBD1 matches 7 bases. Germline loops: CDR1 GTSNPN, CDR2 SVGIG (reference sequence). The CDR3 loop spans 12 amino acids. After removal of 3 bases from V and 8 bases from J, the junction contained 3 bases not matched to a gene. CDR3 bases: TGTGCCTGGAGGGGACAGTACGAAAAACTGTTTTTT. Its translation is CAWRGQYEKLFF.

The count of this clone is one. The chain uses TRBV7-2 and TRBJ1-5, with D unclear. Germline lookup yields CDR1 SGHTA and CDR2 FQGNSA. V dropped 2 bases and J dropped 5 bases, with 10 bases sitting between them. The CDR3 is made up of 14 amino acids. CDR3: CASSLKVGDQPQHF. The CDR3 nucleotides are TGTGCCAGCAGCTTAAAGGTCGGGGATCAGCCCCAGCATTTT.

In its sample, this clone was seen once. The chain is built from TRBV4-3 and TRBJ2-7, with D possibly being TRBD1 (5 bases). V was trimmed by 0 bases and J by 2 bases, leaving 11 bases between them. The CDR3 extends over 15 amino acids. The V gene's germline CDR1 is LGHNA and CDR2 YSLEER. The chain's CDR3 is CASSQEGQLAYEQYF. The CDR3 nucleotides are TGCGCCAGCAGCCAAGAGGGGCAGCTTGCCTACGAGCAGTACTTC.

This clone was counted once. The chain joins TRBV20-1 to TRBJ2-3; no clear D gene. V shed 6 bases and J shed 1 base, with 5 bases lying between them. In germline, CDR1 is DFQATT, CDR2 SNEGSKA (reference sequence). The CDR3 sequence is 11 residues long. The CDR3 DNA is TGCAGTGCCCGCGGCACAGATACGCAGTATTTT. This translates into CSARGTDTQYF.

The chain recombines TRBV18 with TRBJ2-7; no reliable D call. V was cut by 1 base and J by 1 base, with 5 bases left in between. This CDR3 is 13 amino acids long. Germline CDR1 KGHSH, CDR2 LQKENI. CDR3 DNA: TGTGCCAGCTCACCACTTACTTCCTACGAGCAGTACTTC. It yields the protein CASSPLTSYEQYF.

Written as DNA, the CDR3 is TGTGCCAGCTCACCAGGTAGAGCCGGGGAGCTGTTTTTT. Amino acids: CASSPGRAGELFF. The rearrangement links TRBV18 to TRBJ2-2; D unresolved. Between the trimmed V and J ends, which lost 2 bases and 6 bases, there was a span of 7 bases. This CDR3 has 13 residues. The V gene's germline CDR1 is KGHSH and CDR2 LQKENI.

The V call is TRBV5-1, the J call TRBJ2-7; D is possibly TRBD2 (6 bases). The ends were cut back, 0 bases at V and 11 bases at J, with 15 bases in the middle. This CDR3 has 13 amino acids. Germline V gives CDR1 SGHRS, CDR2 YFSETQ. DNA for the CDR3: TGCGCCAGCAGCTTGGATCAGGGCCGCGGGGAGTACTTC. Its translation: CASSLDQGRGEYF.

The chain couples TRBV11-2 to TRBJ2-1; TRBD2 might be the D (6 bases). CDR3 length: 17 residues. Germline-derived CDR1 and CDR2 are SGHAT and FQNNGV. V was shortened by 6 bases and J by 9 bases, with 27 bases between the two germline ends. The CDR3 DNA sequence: TGTGCCAGCAGTTCCCGCAGCAGGGAGGCAGGAGGTGGTGAGCAGTTCTTC. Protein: CASSSRSREAGGGEQFF.

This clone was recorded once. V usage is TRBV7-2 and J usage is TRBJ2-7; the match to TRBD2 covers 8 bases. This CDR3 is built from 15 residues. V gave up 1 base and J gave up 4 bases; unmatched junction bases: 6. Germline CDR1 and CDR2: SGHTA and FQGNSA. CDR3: CASSLGQRGLYEQYF. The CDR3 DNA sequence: TGTGCCAGCAGCTTAGGTCAGCGGGGGCTGTACGAGCAGTACTTC.

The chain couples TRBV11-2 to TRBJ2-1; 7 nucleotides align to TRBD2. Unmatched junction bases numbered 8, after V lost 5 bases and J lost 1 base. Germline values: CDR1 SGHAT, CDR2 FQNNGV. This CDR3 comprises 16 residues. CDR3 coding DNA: TGTGCCAGCAGCCCCGGGGGGTCGGGGTCCTACAATGAGCAGTTCTTC. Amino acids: CASSPGGSGSYNEQFF.

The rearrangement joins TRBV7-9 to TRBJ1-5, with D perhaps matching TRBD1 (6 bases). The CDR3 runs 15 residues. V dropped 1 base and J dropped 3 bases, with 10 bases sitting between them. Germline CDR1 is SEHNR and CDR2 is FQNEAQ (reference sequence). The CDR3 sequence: CASSLVGGNNQPQHF. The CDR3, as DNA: TGTGCCAGCAGCTTAGTAGGGGGAAACAATCAGCCCCAGCATTTT.

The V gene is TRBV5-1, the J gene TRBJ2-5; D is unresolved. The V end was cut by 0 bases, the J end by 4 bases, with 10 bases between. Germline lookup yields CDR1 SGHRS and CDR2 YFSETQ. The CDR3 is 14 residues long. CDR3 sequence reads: CASSLEWAGETQYF. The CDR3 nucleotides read TGCGCCAGCAGCTTGGAATGGGCTGGAGAGACCCAGTACTTC.

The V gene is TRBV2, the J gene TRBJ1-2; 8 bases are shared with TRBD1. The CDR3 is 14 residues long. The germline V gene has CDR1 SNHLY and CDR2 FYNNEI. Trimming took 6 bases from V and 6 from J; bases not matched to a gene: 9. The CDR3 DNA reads TGTGCCAGCAGCTCCCGGACAGGGTACAATGGCTACACCTTC. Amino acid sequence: CASSSRTGYNGYTF.

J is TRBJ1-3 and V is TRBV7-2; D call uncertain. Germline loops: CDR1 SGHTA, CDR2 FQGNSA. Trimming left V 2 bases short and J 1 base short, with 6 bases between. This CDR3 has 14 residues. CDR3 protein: CASSLRGSGNTIYF. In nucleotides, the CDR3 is TGTGCCAGCAGCTTACGGGGATCTGGAAACACCATATATTTT. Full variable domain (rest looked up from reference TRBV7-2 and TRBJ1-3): GAGVSQSPSNKVTEKGKDVELRCDPISGHTALYWYRQSLGQGLEFLIYFQGNSAPDKSGLPSDRFSAERTGGSVSTLTIQRTQQEDSAVYLCASSLRGSGNTIYFGEGSWLTVV.

The CDR3 bases are TGTGCCAGCAGTTTCTCTTGGGGGGACAGGGAGGACGAGCAGTACTTC. Translation gives CASSFSWGDREDEQYF. The rearrangement links TRBV28 to TRBJ2-7, with 9 nucleotides matching TRBD1. Germline-derived CDR1 and CDR2 are MDHEN and SYDVKM. The CDR3 is made up of 16 amino acids. With V trimmed by 3 bases and J by 5 bases, 11 bases remained unmatched.